One sample yielded the 3 T cell receptor beta chains listed below, sequenced in a study of blood T cell repertoires in COVID-19. TCRdb's table, derived via immunoSEQ multiplex PCR, lists solely in-frame clones and lacks some. There are 200,000 to 250,000 clones in the sample; 80% to 90% occur only once, and around 0.87% lies in the top ten. Sequenced input: PBMCs or T cells enriched from blood (not recorded which). The receptor set was obtained from a man aged 45-65 years who had been exposed to COVID-19.

The genes are TRBV5-6 and TRBJ2-7; D is perhaps TRBD1 (5 bases). The germline gives CDR1 SGHDT, CDR2 YYEEEE. The CDR3 sequence is 13 residues long. Trimming took off 3 bases at V and 1 base at J, with 8 bases between the two ends. As DNA, the CDR3 is TGTGCCAGCAGCTCAGGGCTTTCCTACGAGCAGTACGTC. This translates into CASSSGLSYEQYV.

This rearrangement joins TRBV5-1 to TRBJ2-2; 11 bases fit TRBD1. This CDR3 contains 16 residues. Germline V gene lookup returns CDR1 SGHRS and CDR2 YFSETQ. J lost 5 bases, V lost 5 bases, and 8 bases had no gene match. CDR3 DNA: TGCGCCAGCAGGCTACCGGGGACAGGGGGTACCGGGGAGCTGTTTTTT. Encoded protein: CASRLPGTGGTGELFF.

The chain combines TRBV28 with TRBJ1-2; D is unresolved. The V gene lost 3 bases and the J gene lost 4 bases, with 12 bases spanning the gap. Germline CDR1 and CDR2: MDHEN and SYDVKM. This CDR3 is built from 14 residues. The CDR3 sequence is CASSLRGFGYGYTF. In DNA, the CDR3 is TGTGCCAGCAGTTTGCGGGGTTTTGGCTATGGCTACACCTTC.